This T cell receptor (beta chain) stems from a study of shared T cell receptors in the human thymus. TCRdb's copy holds only in-frame clones and misses some; the assay was immunoSEQ multiplex PCR. The sample consists of a few hundred thousand clones, 85% to 95% of them appearing once. Germline V CDR1 and CDR2: SNHLY, FYNNEI. This CDR3 region has 13 residues. J was trimmed by 4 bases and V by 5 bases; bases with no gene match: 1. The sequencing sample was made of thymocytes. The chain uses TRBV2 and TRBJ2-5; 10 nucleotides line up with TRBD2. The TCR sequence derives from a human donor. CDR3 nucleotide sequence: TGTGCCAGCAGTTCTAGCGGGAGAGAGACCCAGTACTTC. It specifies CASSSSGRETQYF.